A single sample gave rise to the 20 T cell receptor beta chains below, sequenced in a study of glioma-infiltrating T cells. The iRepertoire nested amplicon-rescue multiplex PCR amplified TCR alpha and beta CDR3s from RNA. Each CDR3 protein is one row after TCRdb ran MiXCR on the multiplex PCR reads. The sample consists of around 190,000 distinct CDR3 sequences, about 32% of them appearing once. The sequencing sample was made of glioma tissue, nonneoplastic brain tissue, or PBMCs (not recorded which). These receptors came from a human donor with low-grade glioma or glioblastoma, undergoing nonglioma brain surgery, or in good health (not recorded which).

Details on this clonotype: This may arise from a read error, as a much more abundant clone is one base away. The J gene is TRBJ2-6, the V gene TRBV20-1; 8 bases align to TRBD2. In germline, CDR1 is DFQATT, CDR2 SNEGSKA (reference sequence). This CDR3 comprises 16 residues. V shed 3 bases and J 2 bases; nucleotides not matched to a gene: 6. CDR3 nucleotides: TGCAGTGCTAGGCGGGGGGCGGTACCTGGGGCCAACGTCCTGACTTTC. It codes for CSARRGAVPGANVLTF.

J is TRBJ2-7 and V is TRBV20-1; a weak D match, TRBD2 (7 bases). Trimming pared 5 bases from V and 1 base from J, leaving 15 bases between. This CDR3 contains 14 residues. Germline lookup yields CDR1 DFQATT and CDR2 SNEGSKA (reference sequence). CDR3 amino acids: CSAVKGGLSYEQYF. CDR3 in DNA: TGCAGTGCTGTAAAGGGGGGGCTGTCCTACGAGCAGTACTTC.

Note on this clonotype: A much larger clone sits a single nucleotide away, making a read error possible. The chain links TRBV7-2 to TRBJ1-3, with D uncertain. CDR1 and CDR2 (germline): SGHTA, FQGNSA. The CDR3 is 17 residues long. DNA of the CDR3: TGTGCCAGCAGCGCCGGGAACCAGGCCCTCTCTGGAAAAACCATATATTTT. It yields the protein CASSAGNQALSGKTIYF.

This clonotype was found many times. The rearrangement uses TRBV25-1 and TRBJ2-2, with D maybe TRBD1 (5 bases). The V gene's germline CDR1 is MGHDK and CDR2 SYGVNS. V lost 5 bases, J lost 4 bases, and 14 bases lay in between. The CDR3 is 15 amino acids. The CDR3 here is CASSTEGVRTGELFF. CDR3 in DNA: TGTGCCAGCAGTACAGAAGGGGTCCGCACCGGGGAGCTGTTTTTT.

The CDR3 DNA is TGCGCCAGCAGCCAGAGCCGGGACAGGGACCTTTCTGGGGCCAACGTCCTGACTTTC. Translating gives CASSQSRDRDLSGANVLTF. This chain joins TRBV4-1 and TRBJ2-6, with 9 bases fitting TRBD1. The CDR3 is 19 residues long. V trimming: 3 bases; J trimming: 1 base; junction bases outside the gene matches: 10. CDR1 is MGHRA and CDR2 is YSYEKL in the germline V gene.

This clonotype was counted only a few times. The chain links TRBV19 to TRBJ2-5; 14 bases match TRBD2. V gave up 6 bases and J gave up 5 bases; unmatched junction bases: 2. The CDR3 sequence is 14 residues long. The germline gives CDR1 LNHDA, CDR2 SQIVND (reference sequence). The CDR3 loop is CASSGTSGSETQYF. The CDR3 nucleotides are TGTGCCAGTAGCGGGACTAGCGGGAGTGAGACCCAGTACTTC.

At least ten counts were recorded for this clonotype. The chain couples TRBV4-2 to TRBJ2-1, with TRBD2 matching over 8 bases. The CDR3 contains 13 residues. Germline V gene sequence: CDR1 LGHNA, CDR2 YNFKEQ. J was trimmed by 9 bases and V by 2 bases; bases with no gene match: 3. The CDR3 DNA sequence: TGTGCCAGCAGCCAAACTAGCGGTAGTGAGCAGTTCTTC. It is translated as CASSQTSGSEQFF.

The chain employs TRBV7-3 and TRBJ2-1; 8 positions agree with TRBD2. J was trimmed by 6 bases and V by 1 base; bases with no gene match: 2. This CDR3 is built from 14 residues. CDR1 is SGHTA, CDR2 FQGTGA, per germline. The DNA for the CDR3 is TGTGCCAGCAGCTTAAATAGCGGGGTCAATGAGCAGTTCTTC. Translated: CASSLNSGVNEQFF.

J is TRBJ1-2 and V is TRBV30, with D maybe TRBD1 (5 bases). The germline V gene encodes CDR1 GTSNPN and CDR2 SVGIG (reference sequence). V dropped 0 bases and J dropped 7 bases, with 15 bases sitting between them. The CDR3 has 14 residues. CDR3 sequence: CAWSVGARETGYTF. The CDR3 DNA reads TGTGCCTGGAGTGTAGGGGCCAGGGAAACTGGCTACACCTTC.

Ten or more counts support this clonotype. This chain links TRBV28 with TRBJ2-1; no firm D call. Trimming removed 2 bases at V and 1 base at J, with 9 bases between. Germline CDR1 and CDR2: MDHEN and SYDVKM. The CDR3 length is 15 residues. DNA for the CDR3: TGTGCCAGCAGTTTAAGGACGCTTTCCTACAATGAGCAGTTCTTC. This codes for CASSLRTLSYNEQFF.

The rearrangement joins TRBV6-1 to TRBJ2-1; TRBD2 matches at 11 bases. CDR3 length equals 16 residues. V trimming: 4 bases; J trimming: 0 bases; junction bases outside the gene matches: 2. Germline CDR1 MNHNS, CDR2 SASEGT. CDR3 sequence (DNA): TGTGCCAGCAGTGGCACTAGCGGGAGCTCCTACAATGAGCAGTTCTTC. Amino acids: CASSGTSGSSYNEQFF.

This clonotype was detected ten times or more. The chain is built from TRBV6-2 or TRBV6-3 and TRBJ2-3; possibly TRBD2 for D (6 bases). V lost 0 bases and J lost 9, with 22 bases in between. Germline-derived CDR1 and CDR2 are MNHEY and SVGEGT. This CDR3 is built from 17 residues. The CDR3, as DNA: TGTGCCAGCAGTTACTCGATTGGGGACTCCTCTCGGGACACGCAGTATTTT. Protein sequence: CASSYSIGDSSRDTQYF.

This clonotype was seen only once. A much bigger clone sits one base away, suggesting this may be a read error. This sequence joins TRBV7-9 and TRBJ2-1, with 8 bases fitting TRBD2. CDR1 is SEHNR, CDR2 FQNEAQ, per germline (reference sequence). This CDR3 comprises 18 residues. The CDR3 protein is CVSAVYGVAGSAVDEQFF. The CDR3, as DNA: TGTGTCAGCGCAGTTTACGGGGTAGCGGGATCGGCGGTCGATGAGCAGTTCTTC.

This chain links TRBV7-9 with TRBJ2-3; D perhaps matches TRBD1 (5 bases). Trimming stripped 3 bases from V and 1 base from J, with 20 bases between. CDR3 length: 18 residues. Germline V lookup: CDR1 SEHNR, CDR2 FQNEAQ (reference sequence). For the CDR3, the DNA is TGTGCCAGCAGCTTGACAGCTACCGACTTGGGTGGCACAGATACGCAGTATTTT. As protein: CASSLTATDLGGTDTQYF. The full variable domain, with the rest looked up from reference TRBV7-9 and TRBJ2-3, is DTGVSQNPRHKITKRGQNVTFRCDPISEHNRLYWYRQTLGQGPEFLTYFQNEAQLEKSRLLSDRFSAERPKGSFSTLEIQRTEQGDSAMYLCASSLTATDLGGTDTQYFGPGTRLTVL.

This clonotype was detected a few times. This chain connects TRBV12-3 or TRBV12-4 to TRBJ2-3; D possibly matches TRBD1 or TRBD2 (5 bases each). Trimming shortened V by 8 bases and J by 3 bases, and 24 bases separated the two germline ends. This CDR3 spans 17 amino acids. The DNA for the CDR3 is TGTGCCAGCGGTAAGAGGATCGGGACCCCTGGGACAGATACGCAGTATTTT. This encodes CASGKRIGTPGTDTQYF.

This clonotype has ten or more counts. This chain uses TRBV24-1 with TRBJ1-5, with D tentatively TRBD1 (6 bases). With 5 bases removed from V and 2 bases from J, the gap between germline ends came to 9 bases. This CDR3 has 14 amino acids. The germline V gene has CDR1 KGHDR and CDR2 SFDVKD. The CDR3 loop is CATSGRQGNQPQHF. The CDR3 bases are TGTGCCACCAGTGGCAGACAGGGCAATCAGCCCCAGCATTTT.

The rearrangement uses TRBV28 and TRBJ2-7, with D tentatively TRBD2 (5 bases). Germline V CDR1 and CDR2: MDHEN, SYDVKM. Trimming left V 8 bases short and J 4 bases short, with 12 bases between. The CDR3 contains 12 residues. CDR3 residues: CASGPGEYEQYF. The CDR3 bases are TGTGCCAGCGGACCCGGGGAATACGAGCAGTACTTC. Filled out from reference TRBV28 and TRBJ2-7, the complete variable domain reads DVKVTQSSRYLVKRTGEKVFLECVQDMDHENMFWYRQDPGLGLRLIYFSYDVKMKEKGDIPEGYSVSREKKERFSLILESASTNQTSMYLCASGPGEYEQYFGPGTRLTVT.

Turning to this clonotype: This may stem from a read error, because a much larger clone lies one nucleotide away. The CDR3, as DNA: TGTGCCAGCAGTGGACTCGCGGGAGAACCCTACAATGAGCAGTTCTTC. It encodes CASSGLAGEPYNEQFF. The chain is built from TRBV2 and TRBJ2-1; TRBD2 agrees at 7 bases. V was pared by 4 bases and J by 2 bases, with 8 bases of the junction left unmatched. The CDR3 totals 16 residues. CDR1 is SNHLY, CDR2 FYNNEI, per germline.

Notes on this clonotype: At one boundary the junction diverges from the germline segment, which might be a read error. The chain combines TRBV27 with TRBJ2-1; D may be TRBD1 (6 bases). Germline lookup yields CDR1 MNHEY and CDR2 SMNVEV (reference sequence). The CDR3 spans 16 residues. For the CDR3, the DNA is TGTGCCAGCAGTTTACGCCCTGGACAGAACTACAGTGAGCAGTTCTTC. Its translation: CASSLRPGQNYSEQFF.

This clonotype was picked up many times. The chain couples TRBV10-3 to TRBJ2-3, with 7 nucleotides matching TRBD2. The germline V gene encodes CDR1 ENHRY and CDR2 SYGVKD. The CDR3 has 16 residues. V lost 4 bases and J lost 3; bases outside the gene matches: 10. Here the CDR3 DNA reads TGTGCCATCAGTGCAGGGCTCGCGGGAGTAACAGATACGCAGTATTTT. Amino acids: CAISAGLAGVTDTQYF.